Included here is one T cell receptor beta chain sequence, with context. This CDR3 is built from 15 residues. Germline trimming cut 4 bases from V and 5 bases from J; bases unmatched to any gene: 9. Germline CDR1 is SEHNR and CDR2 is FQNEAQ (reference sequence). This specimen comes from a study of shared clonotypes between healthy human individuals. Study context: The cohort had two women and three men, ages 18 to 49.

Libraries were prepared by immunoSEQ multiplex PCR; TCRdb keeps only in-frame clonotypes and omits some of them. The sample lists about 2 million clones; approximately 94% were seen once. CD45RO-negative CD8 cells positively selected for CCR7 made up the naive population, which excluded terminally differentiated effector memory CD45RA+ cells. This receptor was taken from a young man in good health. The rearrangement uses TRBV7-9 and TRBJ2-5, with TRBD2 matching over 8 bases. Sequencing was carried out using naive CD8+ T cells sorted from blood. In DNA form, the CDR3 reads TGTGCCAGCAGCTCCGGGACTAGTGGATCCGAGACCCAGTACTTC. It translates to CASSSGTSGSETQYF. Full variable domain (rest looked up from reference TRBV7-9 and TRBJ2-5): DTGVSQNPRHKITKRGQNVTFRCDPISEHNRLYWYRQTLGQGPEFLTYFQNEAQLEKSRLLSDRFSAERPKGSFSTLEIQRTEQGDSAMYLCASSSGTSGSETQYFGPGTRLLVL.